Shown below are 27 T cell receptor beta chains from a single sample sequenced in a study of T cell responses to AZD1222 COVID-19 vaccine. Data came from immunoSEQ multiplex PCR; TCRdb stores just in-frame clones and leaves some out. Altogether roughly 130,000 clones are present, 91% being singletons, with the ten largest covering around 2.8%. Material: peripheral blood, obtained on day 0 of AZD1222 vaccination. The receptors come from an adult in good health.

This chain links TRBV19 with TRBJ1-5; D remains ambiguous. The V and J ends lost 3 bases and 7 bases respectively, with 16 bases between them. From germline, CDR1 is LNHDA and CDR2 SQIVND (reference sequence). The CDR3 has 15 amino acids. CDR3 in amino acids: CASSMMNRDGQPQHF. For the CDR3, the DNA is TGTGCCAGTAGTATGATGAACAGAGACGGGCAGCCCCAGCATTTT.

This clone was seen a single time. V is TRBV6-5 and J is TRBJ2-7; D is uncertain. In germline, CDR1 is MNHEY, CDR2 SVGAGI. Trimming left V 2 bases short and J 0 bases short, with 14 bases between. The CDR3 totals 16 residues. The CDR3 spells CASSYRADKTSYEQYF. The CDR3 DNA follows: TGTGCCAGCAGTTACAGAGCAGACAAGACCTCCTACGAGCAGTACTTC.

V and J are TRBV10-3 and TRBJ1-5; TRBD1 agrees at 9 bases. The CDR3 runs to 16 residues. The V gene's germline CDR1 is ENHRY and CDR2 SYGVKD. V was clipped by 3 bases and J by 2 bases; unmatched bases: 5. In DNA form, the CDR3 reads TGTGCCATCAGTGACCGACAGGGGGTCGGCAATCAGCCCCAGCATTTT. Its translation: CAISDRQGVGNQPQHF.

The chain has TRBV6-2 or TRBV6-3 and TRBJ1-2; tentative D call: TRBD1 (5 bases). The V and J ends lost 1 base and 8 bases respectively, with 5 bases between them. The CDR3 runs 11 residues. Germline V gene sequence: CDR1 MNHEY, CDR2 SVGEGT. In nucleotides, the CDR3 is TGTGCCAGCAGTTACTGGGGGGGCTACACCTTC. This gives the protein CASSYWGGYTF.

This clone was recorded once. The chain recombines TRBV5-1 with TRBJ2-1; the D gene is possibly TRBD2 (6 bases). The CDR3 is made up of 12 amino acids. Trimming shortened V by 6 bases and J by 5 bases, and 9 bases separated the two germline ends. Per the germline V gene, CDR1 is SGHRS and CDR2 is YFSETQ. CDR3 loop: CASTGEDNEQFF. As DNA, the CDR3 is TGCGCCAGCACGGGAGAAGACAATGAGCAGTTCTTC.

The V and J genes are TRBV24-1 and TRBJ2-3; possibly TRBD1 for D (6 bases). V was trimmed by 3 bases and J by 2 bases, leaving 14 bases between them. The germline CDR1 and CDR2 sequences are KGHDR and SFDVKD. The CDR3 covers 16 residues. In DNA, the CDR3 is TGTGCCACCAGTGATGCGACAGGCACTCTCACAGATACGCAGTATTTT. It encodes CATSDATGTLTDTQYF.

The CDR3 region has the DNA TGTGCCAGTAGTGCCCAACCAACCTTGGCTAGCGGGAGCCCCAACAATGAGCAGTTCTTC. Translated: CASSAQPTLASGSPNNEQFF. The chain combines TRBV19 with TRBJ2-1, with 10 bases aligning to TRBD2. Trimming at V came to 5 bases and at J to 5 bases, leaving 21 bases not matched to a gene. The CDR3 is 20 residues long. CDR1 is LNHDA and CDR2 is SQIVND in the germline V gene (reference sequence).

The chain recombines TRBV7-2 with TRBJ2-5; unclear D gene. The V gene lost 0 bases and the J gene lost 4 bases, with 9 bases spanning the gap. Germline CDR1 SGHTA, CDR2 FQGNSA. The CDR3 totals 14 residues. CDR3 protein: CASSLARGPETQYF. Here the CDR3 DNA reads TGTGCCAGCAGCTTAGCCCGCGGTCCAGAGACCCAGTACTTC. Full variable domain (missing parts from reference TRBV7-2 and TRBJ2-5): GAGVSQSPSNKVTEKGKDVELRCDPISGHTALYWYRQSLGQGLEFLIYFQGNSAPDKSGLPSDRFSAERTGGSVSTLTIQRTQQEDSAVYLCASSLARGPETQYFGPGTRLLVL.

This clone has only one observation. This chain uses TRBV27 with TRBJ2-1, with a weak D call TRBD2 (6 bases). This CDR3 is 14 amino acids long. Per germline, CDR1 MNHEY and CDR2 SMNVEV (reference sequence). V lost 2 bases to trimming and J lost 5 bases, with 10 bases between them. The CDR3 DNA is TGTGCCAGCAGTTTAGGTGGGACTGACAATGAGCAGTTCTTC. Translating it yields CASSLGGTDNEQFF.

V usage is TRBV7-2 and J usage is TRBJ2-2; D is unclear. V gave up 0 bases and J gave up 3 bases, with 5 bases separating them. There are 14 residues in the CDR3. CDR1 is SGHTA, CDR2 FQGNSA, per germline. The CDR3 protein is CASSLAQYTGELFF. Written as DNA, the CDR3 is TGTGCCAGCAGCTTAGCTCAGTACACCGGGGAGCTGTTTTTT.

The chain links TRBV4-1 to TRBJ2-7, with 10 positions matching TRBD2. Trimming took 6 bases from V and 6 from J; bases not matched to a gene: 5. The CDR3 is 13 amino acids. CDR1 MGHRA and CDR2 YSYEKL come from the germline V gene. This CDR3 reads CASRRAGGGEQYF. In DNA, the CDR3 is TGCGCCAGCAGGCGAGCGGGAGGGGGCGAGCAGTACTTC.

This sequence joins TRBV9 and TRBJ2-1, with D hard to call. V was trimmed by 5 bases and J by 5 bases, leaving 11 bases between them. CDR1 is SGDLS, CDR2 YYNGEE, per germline. This CDR3 spans 13 amino acids. CDR3 nucleotide sequence: TGTGCCAGCAGAAAGAGCCCTGACAATGAGCAGTTCTTC. It encodes CASRKSPDNEQFF.

The chain combines TRBV6-6 with TRBJ2-1, with 9 nucleotides matching TRBD1. CDR1 is MNHNY, CDR2 SVGAGI, per germline (reference sequence). J gave up 7 bases and V 5 bases, and 6 bases lay outside the gene matches. The CDR3 extends over 14 amino acids. In DNA, the CDR3 is TGTGCCAGCAGTCGGGACAGGGATGGTAATGAGCAGTTCTTC. This encodes CASSRDRDGNEQFF.

This chain connects TRBV5-1 to TRBJ2-3; 12 bases map to TRBD2. The germline gives CDR1 SGHRS, CDR2 YFSETQ. The CDR3 is 15 amino acids. Trimming took 4 bases from V and 4 from J; bases not matched to a gene: 4. The CDR3 DNA sequence: TGCGCCAGCAGCCCCGGACTAGCGGGGCCAGATACGCAGTATTTT. It codes for CASSPGLAGPDTQYF.

The chain has TRBV7-9 and TRBJ2-1; D not resolved. The V end lost 0 bases, the J end lost 4 bases, and 4 bases lay between the germline ends. The CDR3 is 13 amino acids. CDR1 and CDR2 from the germline V gene are SEHNR and FQNEAQ (reference sequence). DNA of the CDR3: TGTGCCAGCAGCTTAGCCCTATACAATGAGCAGTTCTTC. It is translated as CASSLALYNEQFF.

This chain links TRBV14 with TRBJ1-2, with 7 bases matching TRBD1. Unmatched junction bases numbered 6, after V lost 2 bases and J lost 0 bases. The V gene's germline CDR1 is SGHDN and CDR2 FVKESK. The CDR3 runs 16 residues. The CDR3 DNA reads TGTGCCAGCAGCCAAATACAGGGGTTAGCTAACTATGGCTACACCTTC. Translated: CASSQIQGLANYGYTF.

This chain connects TRBV11-2 to TRBJ2-7; either TRBD1 or TRBD2 may fit D (5 bases each). The V end lost 3 bases, the J end lost 0 bases, and 6 bases lay between the germline ends. In germline, CDR1 is SGHAT, CDR2 FQNNGV. The CDR3 has 13 amino acids. The CDR3 DNA reads TGTGCCAGCAGCTTGGGACCCTCCTACGAGCAGTACTTC. Encoded protein: CASSLGPSYEQYF. The full variable domain, completed using reference TRBV11-2 and TRBJ2-7, is EAGVAQSPRYKIIEKRQSVAFWCNPISGHATLYWYQQILGQGPKLLIQFQNNGVVDDSQLPKDRFSAERLKGVDSTLKIQPAKLEDSAVYLCASSLGPSYEQYFGPGTRLTVT.

This rearrangement joins TRBV5-1 to TRBJ1-2, with TRBD1 identical over 9 bases. Germline V lookup: CDR1 SGHRS, CDR2 YFSETQ. The CDR3 loop spans 17 amino acids. V shed 0 bases and J 5 bases; nucleotides not matched to a gene: 11. CDR3 sequence: CASSLARAQGARYGYTF. Here the CDR3 DNA reads TGCGCCAGCAGCTTGGCCAGGGCACAGGGGGCGCGATATGGCTACACCTTC.

The chain combines TRBV19 with TRBJ1-5; perhaps TRBD1 as D (5 bases). Germline loops: CDR1 LNHDA, CDR2 SQIVND (reference sequence). V was cut by 5 bases and J by 0 bases, with 17 bases left in between. This CDR3 comprises 17 residues. The CDR3 protein is CASSGSFGAASNQPQHF. CDR3 sequence (DNA): TGTGCCAGTAGTGGGTCCTTTGGGGCAGCTAGCAATCAGCCCCAGCATTTT.

V gene TRBV27 combines with J gene TRBJ2-1; TRBD2 matches 9 bases. Germline lookup yields CDR1 MNHEY and CDR2 SMNVEV (reference sequence). The ends lost 2 bases at V and 7 bases at J; junction bases unmatched: 6. The CDR3 extends over 15 amino acids. CDR3 sequence reads: CASSLALAGLNEQFF. The CDR3 coding sequence is TGTGCCAGCAGTTTAGCCCTAGCGGGACTAAATGAGCAGTTCTTC.

This clone was seen a single time. The chain combines TRBV10-3 with TRBJ2-1, with TRBD2 as a possible D gene (5 bases). This CDR3 has 14 amino acids. The V gene lost 2 bases and the J gene lost 3 bases, with 8 bases spanning the gap. Germline loops: CDR1 ENHRY, CDR2 SYGVKD. The CDR3 DNA is TGTGCCATCAGTGAGAGAGGGAACTACAATGAGCAGTTCTTC. This gives the protein CAISERGNYNEQFF.

V and J are TRBV4-1 and TRBJ1-2; D gene uncertain. This CDR3 region has 12 residues. CDR1 MGHRA and CDR2 YSYEKL come from the germline V gene. Trimming pared 7 bases from V and 8 bases from J, leaving 14 bases between. CDR3 coding DNA: TGCGCCAGCAACTCAGGAGGGTACGGCTACACCTTC. Protein: CASNSGGYGYTF.

The chain recombines TRBV7-9 with TRBJ2-1, with D possibly being TRBD2 (6 bases). Germline-derived CDR1 and CDR2 are SEHNR and FQNEAQ (reference sequence). This CDR3 spans 14 amino acids. Trimming stripped 3 bases from V and 4 bases from J, with 10 bases between. For the CDR3, the DNA is TGTGCCAGCAGCTTTAGCGGAGGTTACAATGAGCAGTTCTTC. It yields the protein CASSFSGGYNEQFF.

The chain carries TRBV12-3 or TRBV12-4 and TRBJ2-5, with a weak D call TRBD2 (6 bases). CDR3 length equals 13 residues. Between the trimmed V and J ends, which lost 7 bases and 5 bases, there was a span of 14 bases. CDR3 nucleotides: TGTGCCAGCAAGGGACTTGGATTGGAGACCCAGTACTTC. Its translation is CASKGLGLETQYF.

The chain links TRBV9 to TRBJ1-1, with 7 bases aligning to TRBD1. The length of the CDR3 is 16 residues. V shed 0 bases, J shed 4 bases, and the junction held 9 bases outside the gene matches. Germline CDR1 is SGDLS and CDR2 is YYNGEE. Here the CDR3 DNA reads TGTGCCAGCAGCGTAGCCGCAACAGGGGCGGGCACTGAAGCTTTCTTT. This gives the protein CASSVAATGAGTEAFF.

V and J are TRBV27 and TRBJ1-5, with D possibly matching TRBD1 (6 bases). V was cut by 5 bases and J by 5 bases, with 16 bases left in between. The germline V gene has CDR1 MNHEY and CDR2 SMNVEV (reference sequence). The CDR3 is 15 amino acids. For the CDR3, the DNA is TGTGCCAGCAGTCCGTACAGGGAAATGGATCAGCCCCAGCATTTT. Protein: CASSPYREMDQPQHF.

The chain links TRBV27 to TRBJ2-7, with no clear D. V was trimmed by 5 bases and J by 1 base, leaving 9 bases between them. CDR1 is MNHEY, CDR2 SMNVEV, per germline (reference sequence). The length of the CDR3 is 13 residues. CDR3 bases: TGTGCCAGCAGTCCCGAAACATCCTACGAGCAGTACTTC. Amino acids: CASSPETSYEQYF.